This T cell receptor beta chain was retrieved from a study of technical replicates of blood from a few donors. The assay was immunoSEQ multiplex PCR, and TCRdb's table has in-frame clones only and misses some. The top ten hold roughly 0.25% of the sample, which has tens of thousands of clones, roughly 94% seen once. CDR1 and CDR2 from the germline V gene are SNHLY and FYNNEI. Germline trimming cut 6 bases from V and 2 bases from J; bases unmatched to any gene: 10. CDR3 length equals 16 residues. This chain connects TRBV2 to TRBJ2-3, with TRBD1 matching 8 bases. Material for sequencing was T cells isolated from PBMCs. This TCR was sampled from a human donor in good health. The CDR3 coding sequence is TGTGCCAGCAGCGGAACTCGACAGGGGTTCACAGATACGCAGTATTTT. Translation: CASSGTRQGFTDTQYF.